This TCR beta chain was sequenced in a study of T cell changes during pregnancy in multiple sclerosis. Repertoires were generated with immunoSEQ multiplex PCR, while TCRdb's copy carries only in-frame clones and drops some. The profile shows 100,000 or so clones, approximately 93% of them singletons. There are 14 residues in the CDR3. The germline CDR1 and CDR2 sequences are MNHEY and SMNVEV (reference sequence). V was clipped by 8 bases and J by 4 bases; unmatched bases: 6. Sequences were derived from peripheral blood, sampled after pregnancy. V is TRBV27 and J is TRBJ2-1, with 9 bases lining up with TRBD1. The origin of this receptor is a female donor in good health, enrolled as a control in a pregnancy study. CDR3 residues: CASAGTGTYNEQFF. CDR3 coding DNA: TGTGCCAGCGCCGGGACAGGGACGTACAATGAGCAGTTCTTC.